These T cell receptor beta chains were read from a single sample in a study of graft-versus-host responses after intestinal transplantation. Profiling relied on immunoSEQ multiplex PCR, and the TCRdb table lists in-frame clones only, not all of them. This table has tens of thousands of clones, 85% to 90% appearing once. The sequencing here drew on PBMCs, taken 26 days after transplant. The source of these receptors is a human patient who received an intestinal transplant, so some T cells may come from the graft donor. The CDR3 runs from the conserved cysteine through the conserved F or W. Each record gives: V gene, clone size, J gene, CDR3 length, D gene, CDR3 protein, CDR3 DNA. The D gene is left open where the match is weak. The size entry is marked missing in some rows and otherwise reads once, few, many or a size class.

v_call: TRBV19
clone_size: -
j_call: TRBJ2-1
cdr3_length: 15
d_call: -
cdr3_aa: CASSPDGLFYNEQFF
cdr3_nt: TGTGCCAGTAGCCCCGACGGACTTTTTTACAATGAGCAGTTCTTC

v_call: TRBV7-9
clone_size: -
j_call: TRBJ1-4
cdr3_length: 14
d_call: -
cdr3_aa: CASSLQGLNEKLFF
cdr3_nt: TGTGCCAGCAGCTTACAGGGGTTAAATGAAAAACTGTTTTTT

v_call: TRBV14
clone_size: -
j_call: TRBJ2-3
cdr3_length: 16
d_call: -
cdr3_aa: CASSVRHRPSTDTQYF
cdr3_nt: TGTGCCAGCAGCGTCCGCCACAGGCCTAGCACAGATACGCAGTATTTT

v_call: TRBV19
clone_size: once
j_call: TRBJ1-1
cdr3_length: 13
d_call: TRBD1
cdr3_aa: CASSIQQGARAFF
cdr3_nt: TGTGCCAGTAGTATTCAGCAGGGGGCTCGAGCTTTCTTT

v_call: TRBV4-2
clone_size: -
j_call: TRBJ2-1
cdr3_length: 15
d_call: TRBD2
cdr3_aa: CASSQEGTRNNEQFF
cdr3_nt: TGTGCCAGCAGCCAAGAGGGGACTAGAAACAATGAGCAGTTCTTC

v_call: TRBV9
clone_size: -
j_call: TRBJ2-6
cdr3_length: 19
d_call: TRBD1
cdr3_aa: CASSEGGTGFISGANVLTF
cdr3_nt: TGTGCCAGCAGCGAGGGAGGGACAGGGTTTATCTCTGGGGCCAACGTCCTGACTTTC

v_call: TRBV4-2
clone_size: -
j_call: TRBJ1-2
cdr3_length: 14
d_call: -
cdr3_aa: CASSQDAEVYGYTF
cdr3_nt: TGTGCCAGCAGCCAAGATGCGGAAGTTTATGGCTACACCTTC

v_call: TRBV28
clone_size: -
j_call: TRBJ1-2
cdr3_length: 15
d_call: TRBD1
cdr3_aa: CASSWTGITNYGYTF
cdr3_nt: TGTGCCAGCAGTTGGACAGGAATTACTAACTATGGCTACACCTTC

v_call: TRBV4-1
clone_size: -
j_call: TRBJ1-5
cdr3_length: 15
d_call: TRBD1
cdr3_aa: CASSQVQGVIQPQHF
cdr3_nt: TGCGCCAGCAGCCAAGTACAGGGGGTCATTCAGCCCCAGCATTTT

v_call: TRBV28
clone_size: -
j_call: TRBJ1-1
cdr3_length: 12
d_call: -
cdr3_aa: CASVGWNTEAFF
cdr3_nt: TGTGCCAGTGTCGGGTGGAACACTGAAGCTTTCTTT

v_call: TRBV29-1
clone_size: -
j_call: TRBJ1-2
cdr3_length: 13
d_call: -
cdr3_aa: CSVDQRSYYGYTF
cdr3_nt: TGCAGCGTTGACCAGCGATCCTACTATGGCTACACCTTC

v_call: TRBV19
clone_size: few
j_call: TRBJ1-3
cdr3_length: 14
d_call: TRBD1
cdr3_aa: CATKTDRRSSTIYF
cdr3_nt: TGTGCCACCAAAACGGACAGGCGGTCTAGCACCATATATTTT

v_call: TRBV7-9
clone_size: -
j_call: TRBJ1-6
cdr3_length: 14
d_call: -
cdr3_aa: CASSPTNSHEPLHF
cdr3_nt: TGTGCCAGCAGCCCTACCAACTCCCATGAACCCCTCCACTTT

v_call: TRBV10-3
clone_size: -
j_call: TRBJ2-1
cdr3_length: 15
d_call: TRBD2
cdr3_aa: CAISETSSGYNEQFF
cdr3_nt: TGTGCCATCAGTGAGACGTCTAGCGGGTACAATGAGCAGTTCTTC

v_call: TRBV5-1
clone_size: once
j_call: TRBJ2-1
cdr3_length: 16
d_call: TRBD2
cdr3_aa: CASSLDGGSFYNEQFF
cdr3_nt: TGCGCCAGCAGCTTGGATGGCGGGAGTTTCTACAATGAGCAGTTCTTC

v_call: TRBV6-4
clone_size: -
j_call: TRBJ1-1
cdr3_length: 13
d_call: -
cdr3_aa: CASSVGENTEAFF
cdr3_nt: TGTGCCAGTTCGGTGGGAGAGAACACTGAAGCTTTCTTT

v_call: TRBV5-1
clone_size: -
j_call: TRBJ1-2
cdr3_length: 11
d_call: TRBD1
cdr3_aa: CASGEGAGYTF
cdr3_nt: TGCGCCAGCGGAGAGGGGGCTGGCTACACCTTC

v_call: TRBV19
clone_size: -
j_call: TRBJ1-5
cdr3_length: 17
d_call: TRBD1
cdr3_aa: CASSIRDRGSFGEPQHF
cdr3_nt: TGTGCCAGTAGTATTCGGGACAGGGGAAGTTTCGGGGAGCCCCAGCATTTT

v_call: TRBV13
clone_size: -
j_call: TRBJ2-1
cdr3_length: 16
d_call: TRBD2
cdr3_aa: CASSLGGGLAADGQFF
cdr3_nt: TGTGCCAGCAGCTTAGGCGGTGGGCTAGCGGCGGATGGGCAGTTCTTC

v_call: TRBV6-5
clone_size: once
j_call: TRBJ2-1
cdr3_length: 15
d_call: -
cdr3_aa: CASSRYGNLYNEQFF
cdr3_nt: TGTGCCAGCAGTCGATACGGGAACCTCTACAATGAGCAGTTCTTC

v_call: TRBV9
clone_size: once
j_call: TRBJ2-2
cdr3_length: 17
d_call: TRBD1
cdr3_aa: CASSVIPGQGYTGELFF
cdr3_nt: TGTGCCAGCAGCGTAATCCCGGGACAGGGCTACACCGGGGAGCTGTTTTTT

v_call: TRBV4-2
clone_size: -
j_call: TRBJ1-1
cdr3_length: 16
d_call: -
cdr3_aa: CASSQDAGEGVTEAFF
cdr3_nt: TGTGCCAGCAGCCAAGACGCGGGGGAGGGGGTGACTGAAGCTTTCTTT

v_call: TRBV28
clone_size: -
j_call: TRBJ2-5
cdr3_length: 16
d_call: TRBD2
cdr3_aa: CASSKARGGTQETQYF
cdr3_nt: TGTGCCAGCAGTAAAGCCCGGGGGGGGACCCAAGAGACCCAGTACTTC

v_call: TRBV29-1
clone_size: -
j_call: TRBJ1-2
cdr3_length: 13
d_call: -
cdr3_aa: CSVGGRDYYGYTF
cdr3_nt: TGCAGCGTTGGAGGGAGGGATTACTATGGCTACACCTTC

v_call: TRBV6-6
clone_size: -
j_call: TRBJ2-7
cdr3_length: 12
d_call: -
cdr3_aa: CASSLPGYEQYF
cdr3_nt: TGTGCCAGCAGTCTCCCGGGTTACGAGCAGTACTTC

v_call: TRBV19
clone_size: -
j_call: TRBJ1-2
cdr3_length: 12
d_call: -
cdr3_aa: CASGYEGDGYTF
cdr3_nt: TGTGCCAGCGGATACGAGGGTGATGGCTACACCTTC

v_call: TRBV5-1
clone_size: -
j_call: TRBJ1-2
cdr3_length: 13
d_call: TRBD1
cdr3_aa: CASSATGVGGYTF
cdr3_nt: TGCGCCAGCAGCGCGACAGGGGTAGGGGGCTACACCTTC

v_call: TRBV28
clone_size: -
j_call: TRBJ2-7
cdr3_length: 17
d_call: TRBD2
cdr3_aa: CASSFPLTSASSYEQYF
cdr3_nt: TGTGCCAGCAGTTTCCCGCTAACTAGCGCCAGCTCCTACGAGCAGTACTTC

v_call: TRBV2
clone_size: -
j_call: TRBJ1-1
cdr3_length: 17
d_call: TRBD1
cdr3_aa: CASTSSGTGEWDTEAFF
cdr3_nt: TGTGCCAGCACATCCAGTGGGACAGGGGAGTGGGACACTGAAGCTTTCTTT

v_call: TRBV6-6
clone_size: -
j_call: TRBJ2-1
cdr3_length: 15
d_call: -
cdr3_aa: CASSYPGFSYNEQFF
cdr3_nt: TGTGCCAGCAGTTATCCAGGATTTTCCTACAATGAGCAGTTCTTC

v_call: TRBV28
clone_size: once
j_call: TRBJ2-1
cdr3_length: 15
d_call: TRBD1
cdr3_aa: CASSIGQGAHNEQFF
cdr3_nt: TGTGCCAGCAGTATAGGACAGGGGGCGCACAATGAGCAGTTCTTC

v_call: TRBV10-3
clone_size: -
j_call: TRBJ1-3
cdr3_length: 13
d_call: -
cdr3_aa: CATSDRFGDTIYF
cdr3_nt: TGTGCCACCTCCGACAGGTTTGGGGACACCATATATTTT

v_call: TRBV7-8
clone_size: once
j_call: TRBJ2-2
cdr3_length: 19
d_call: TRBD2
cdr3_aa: CASSLGLAGGHSNTGELFF
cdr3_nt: TGTGCCAGCAGCTTAGGACTAGCGGGAGGGCACTCGAACACCGGGGAGCTGTTTTTT

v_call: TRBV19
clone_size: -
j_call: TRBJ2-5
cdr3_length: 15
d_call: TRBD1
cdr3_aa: CASSILRDSQETQYF
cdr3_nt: TGTGCCAGTAGTATCCTCCGGGACAGTCAAGAGACCCAGTACTTC

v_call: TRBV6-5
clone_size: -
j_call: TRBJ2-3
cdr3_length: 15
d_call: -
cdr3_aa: CASSPRRAPTDTQYF
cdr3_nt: TGTGCCAGCAGTCCCCGGAGGGCCCCCACAGATACGCAGTATTTT

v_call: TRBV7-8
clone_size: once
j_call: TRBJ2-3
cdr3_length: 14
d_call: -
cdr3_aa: CASSLSGSTDTQYF
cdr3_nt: TGTGCCAGCAGCTTATCAGGATCCACAGATACGCAGTATTTT

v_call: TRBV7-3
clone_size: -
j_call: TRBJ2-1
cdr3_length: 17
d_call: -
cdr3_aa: CASSLRSGLNPDNEQFF
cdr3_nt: TGTGCCAGCAGCTTACGGTCAGGGCTGAATCCCGACAATGAGCAGTTCTTC